The entry below describes one TCR beta chain. Its antigen is undetermined. The sample comes from a study of shared clonotypes between healthy human individuals. Study-level points and caveats: Generation of non-shared clonotypes was less probable than generation of clonotypes shared by all four donors.

Profiled with immunoSEQ multiplex PCR; TCRdb holds only in-frame clones, not every one. The table lists 2.3 million or so clones, more than 85% of them singletons. The ends lost 7 bases at V and 0 bases at J; junction bases unmatched: 5. From germline, CDR1 is SGHNT and CDR2 YYREEE (reference sequence). This CDR3 contains 15 residues. The TCR originated in a young man in good health. Some clones in this sample may be carry-over from other donors' samples. Sequences were obtained from naive CD4+ T cells from PBMCs. Subset of the sample: CD45RA+ positively selected. The genes are TRBV5-4 and TRBJ2-7, with 12 bases that match TRBD2. CDR3 sequence: CASQTGLAGSYEQYF. The CDR3 nucleotides are TGTGCCAGCCAAACGGGACTAGCGGGCTCCTACGAGCAGTACTTC. The variable domain in full, with the rest retrieved from reference TRBV5-4 and TRBJ2-7, is ETGVTQSPTHLIKTRGQQVTLRCSSQSGHNTVSWYQQALGQGPQFIFQYYREEENGRGNFPPRFSGLQFPNYSSELNVNALELDDSALYLCASQTGLAGSYEQYFGPGTRLTVT.